The rows below give T cell receptor beta chains drawn from one sample of a study of T cell responses to AZD1222 COVID-19 vaccine. Assay: immunoSEQ multiplex PCR; the TCRdb copy retains only in-frame clones and omits some. The sample consists of 140,000 to 150,000 clones, around 92% of them appearing once. The input for sequencing was peripheral blood, taken after recovery from COVID-19. Receptor source: an adult who had recovered from COVID-19. The CDR3 runs from the conserved cysteine through the conserved F or W. D genes are given only for firm matches. Rows may omit the clone size; those that give it use once, few, many or a size class.

j_gene: TRBJ2-7; abundance: once; d_gene: .; len: 14; v_gene: TRBV27; CDR3aa: CASSLGGRSYEQYF; CDR3nt: TGTGCCAGCAGTTTGGGGGGCCGCTCCTACGAGCAGTACTTC
j_gene: TRBJ1-1; abundance: .; d_gene: .; len: 13; v_gene: TRBV10-3; CDR3aa: CAIKEGLNTEAFF; CDR3nt: TGTGCCATCAAAGAAGGGTTGAACACTGAAGCTTTCTTT
j_gene: TRBJ2-5; abundance: once; d_gene: .; len: 13; v_gene: TRBV28; CDR3aa: CASSFTYQETQYF; CDR3nt: TGTGCCAGCAGTTTTACCTACCAAGAGACCCAGTACTTC
j_gene: TRBJ2-6; abundance: .; d_gene: .; len: 15; v_gene: TRBV6-5; CDR3aa: CASRGATSGANVLTF; CDR3nt: TGTGCCAGCAGGGGAGCAACTTCTGGGGCCAACGTCCTGACTTTC
j_gene: TRBJ1-4; abundance: .; d_gene: .; len: 14; v_gene: TRBV28; CDR3aa: CASSFRGAHEKLFF; CDR3nt: TGTGCCAGCAGTTTTAGGGGGGCTCATGAAAAACTGTTTTTT
j_gene: TRBJ2-7; abundance: few; d_gene: TRBD2; len: 13; v_gene: TRBV2; CDR3aa: CAREREGLPEQYF; CDR3nt: TGTGCCAGGGAACGGGAGGGCCTGCCCGAGCAGTACTTC
j_gene: TRBJ2-5; abundance: .; d_gene: TRBD1; len: 15; v_gene: TRBV5-6; CDR3aa: CASSRRQGGRETQYF; CDR3nt: TGTGCCAGCAGTCGCAGACAGGGGGGCCGGGAGACCCAGTACTTC
j_gene: TRBJ1-1; abundance: few; d_gene: .; len: 13; v_gene: TRBV12-3/TRBV12-4; CDR3aa: CASRITGNTEAFF; CDR3nt: TGTGCCAGCAGAATTACAGGGAACACTGAAGCTTTCTTT
j_gene: TRBJ2-7; abundance: .; d_gene: .; len: 12; v_gene: TRBV19; CDR3aa: CASSIGAGEQYF; CDR3nt: TGTGCCAGTAGTATCGGAGCAGGGGAGCAGTACTTC
j_gene: TRBJ2-1; abundance: .; d_gene: .; len: 16; v_gene: TRBV6-1; CDR3aa: CASSALSAGSYNEQFF; CDR3nt: TGTGCCAGCAGTGCCCTTTCGGCGGGATCGTACAATGAGCAGTTCTTC
j_gene: TRBJ2-7; abundance: once; d_gene: .; len: 14; v_gene: TRBV29-1; CDR3aa: CSVEKGVDTYEQYF; CDR3nt: TGCAGCGTTGAAAAAGGGGTTGACACCTACGAGCAGTACTTC
j_gene: TRBJ1-2; abundance: .; d_gene: .; len: 15; v_gene: TRBV25-1; CDR3aa: CASSGGRTPTAGYTF; CDR3nt: TGTGCCAGCAGTGGTGGCCGGACCCCCACGGCTGGCTACACCTTC
j_gene: TRBJ1-6; abundance: .; d_gene: .; len: 13; v_gene: TRBV7-9; CDR3aa: CASSWGGDSPLHF; CDR3nt: TGTGCCAGCAGCTGGGGGGGGGATTCACCCCTCCACTTT
j_gene: TRBJ2-3; abundance: .; d_gene: .; len: 14; v_gene: TRBV9; CDR3aa: CASSVAPEAGTQYF; CDR3nt: TGTGCCAGCAGCGTAGCGCCTGAAGCGGGTACGCAGTATTTT
j_gene: TRBJ2-2; abundance: .; d_gene: TRBD1; len: 17; v_gene: TRBV11-2; CDR3aa: CASSLVGTGEWTGELFF; CDR3nt: TGTGCCAGCAGCTTAGTCGGGACAGGGGAGTGGACCGGGGAGCTGTTTTTT
j_gene: TRBJ2-7; abundance: .; d_gene: .; len: 14; v_gene: TRBV18; CDR3aa: CASSPSQGRGEQYF; CDR3nt: TGTGCCAGCTCACCAAGCCAGGGCAGAGGCGAGCAGTACTTC
j_gene: TRBJ2-5; abundance: .; d_gene: .; len: 15; v_gene: TRBV11-2; CDR3aa: CASSSQTGLGETQYF; CDR3nt: TGTGCCAGCAGCTCACAGACAGGCCTAGGGGAGACCCAGTACTTC
j_gene: TRBJ2-1; abundance: .; d_gene: .; len: 14; v_gene: TRBV6-5; CDR3aa: CASHRDEVYNEQFF; CDR3nt: TGTGCCAGTCACCGGGACGAAGTCTACAATGAGCAGTTCTTC
j_gene: TRBJ2-1; abundance: .; d_gene: TRBD1; len: 16; v_gene: TRBV6-5; CDR3aa: CASSSLTGTGDNEQFF; CDR3nt: TGTGCCAGCAGTTCACTCACCGGGACAGGGGACAATGAGCAGTTCTTC
j_gene: TRBJ1-4; abundance: .; d_gene: .; len: 15; v_gene: TRBV7-2; CDR3aa: CASSLASRQGIELFF; CDR3nt: TGTGCCAGCAGCTTAGCGTCACGGCAGGGGATTGAACTGTTTTTT
j_gene: TRBJ2-2; abundance: .; d_gene: .; len: 15; v_gene: TRBV10-3; CDR3aa: CAIRGALSNTGELFF; CDR3nt: TGTGCCATCCGGGGGGCGCTTTCGAACACCGGGGAGCTGTTTTTT
j_gene: TRBJ2-5; abundance: .; d_gene: TRBD2; len: 16; v_gene: TRBV19; CDR3aa: CASSMVAGVLQETQYF; CDR3nt: TGTGCCAGTAGTATGGTAGCGGGAGTTCTCCAAGAGACCCAGTACTTC
j_gene: TRBJ1-4; abundance: .; d_gene: TRBD1; len: 15; v_gene: TRBV3-1/TRBV3-2; CDR3aa: CASSPWDRGNEKLFF; CDR3nt: TGTGCCAGCAGCCCATGGGACAGGGGTAATGAAAAACTGTTTTTT
j_gene: TRBJ2-1; abundance: .; d_gene: .; len: 12; v_gene: TRBV7-3; CDR3aa: CASSLNGNEQFF; CDR3nt: TGTGCCAGCAGCTTAAACGGGAATGAGCAGTTCTTC
j_gene: TRBJ2-1; abundance: .; d_gene: .; len: 13; v_gene: TRBV6-6; CDR3aa: CASSSSRGGEQFF; CDR3nt: TGTGCCAGCAGTTCCTCAAGAGGGGGTGAGCAGTTCTTC
j_gene: TRBJ2-5; abundance: once; d_gene: TRBD2; len: 14; v_gene: TRBV19; CDR3aa: CASRLAAYQETQYF; CDR3nt: TGTGCCAGTAGACTAGCGGCCTACCAAGAGACCCAGTACTTC
j_gene: TRBJ2-7; abundance: .; d_gene: .; len: 15; v_gene: TRBV24-1; CDR3aa: CATSDKGPTTGEQYF; CDR3nt: TGTGCCACCAGTGATAAGGGACCGACCACGGGGGAGCAGTACTTC
j_gene: TRBJ1-5; abundance: .; d_gene: .; len: 13; v_gene: TRBV12-3/TRBV12-4; CDR3aa: CASSTEDGQPQHF; CDR3nt: TGTGCCAGCAGTACGGAGGATGGCCAGCCCCAGCATTTT
j_gene: TRBJ1-6; abundance: .; d_gene: .; len: 16; v_gene: TRBV27; CDR3aa: CASSYFGWDPNSPLHF; CDR3nt: TGTGCCAGCAGTTACTTCGGATGGGATCCGAATTCACCCCTCCACTTT
j_gene: TRBJ2-7; abundance: .; d_gene: .; len: 13; v_gene: TRBV5-1; CDR3aa: CASSLGYTYEQYF; CDR3nt: TGCGCCAGCAGCTTGGGGTACACCTACGAGCAGTACTTC
j_gene: TRBJ2-1; abundance: .; d_gene: .; len: 13; v_gene: TRBV5-5; CDR3aa: CASSAPGYNEQFF; CDR3nt: TGTGCCAGCAGCGCACCGGGTTACAATGAGCAGTTCTTC
j_gene: TRBJ2-1; abundance: once; d_gene: TRBD2; len: 17; v_gene: TRBV28; CDR3aa: CASSSPSSGSSYNEQFF; CDR3nt: TGTGCCAGCAGTTCGCCCTCTAGCGGGAGTTCCTACAATGAGCAGTTCTTC
j_gene: TRBJ1-3; abundance: .; d_gene: .; len: 14; v_gene: TRBV11-2; CDR3aa: CASSFPGSGNTIYF; CDR3nt: TGTGCCAGCAGCTTTCCAGGCTCTGGAAACACCATATATTTT
j_gene: TRBJ1-1; abundance: .; d_gene: .; len: 12; v_gene: TRBV28; CDR3aa: CASRGMGTEAFF; CDR3nt: TGTGCCAGCAGGGGGATGGGGACTGAAGCTTTCTTT
j_gene: TRBJ1-3; abundance: .; d_gene: .; len: 14; v_gene: TRBV11-2; CDR3aa: CASSFRTHGNTIYF; CDR3nt: TGTGCCAGCAGCTTTCGGACTCACGGAAACACCATATATTTT
j_gene: TRBJ2-3; abundance: .; d_gene: TRBD2; len: 18; v_gene: TRBV5-1; CDR3aa: CASSRLAGGVTSTDTQYF; CDR3nt: TGCGCCAGCAGCCGACTAGCGGGAGGGGTGACTAGCACAGATACGCAGTATTTT
j_gene: TRBJ2-7; abundance: .; d_gene: TRBD2; len: 17; v_gene: TRBV5-8; CDR3aa: CASRADPFSGRVYEQYF; CDR3nt: TGTGCCAGCAGGGCCGACCCTTTTAGCGGGAGGGTCTACGAGCAGTACTTC
j_gene: TRBJ1-5; abundance: .; d_gene: TRBD1; len: 16; v_gene: TRBV19; CDR3aa: CASSIELGQGVQPQHF; CDR3nt: TGTGCCAGTAGTATTGAGTTGGGGCAGGGGGTTCAGCCCCAGCATTTT
j_gene: TRBJ1-2; abundance: .; d_gene: .; len: 10; v_gene: TRBV20-1; CDR3aa: CSAPQRGYTF; CDR3nt: TGCAGTGCCCCACAGAGGGGCTACACCTTC
j_gene: TRBJ2-5; abundance: .; d_gene: .; len: 12; v_gene: TRBV7-9; CDR3aa: CASSLNQETQYF; CDR3nt: TGTGCCAGCAGCTTAAACCAAGAGACCCAGTACTTC
j_gene: TRBJ2-7; abundance: once; d_gene: TRBD1; len: 16; v_gene: TRBV5-1; CDR3aa: CASSLEGGQGIDEQYF; CDR3nt: TGCGCCAGCAGCTTGGAAGGGGGACAGGGGATAGACGAGCAGTACTTC
j_gene: TRBJ2-7; abundance: .; d_gene: TRBD1; len: 15; v_gene: TRBV28; CDR3aa: CASSLLPIQGNEQYF; CDR3nt: TGTGCCAGCAGCCTACTACCGATACAGGGGAATGAGCAGTACTTC
j_gene: TRBJ2-5; abundance: .; d_gene: .; len: 13; v_gene: TRBV5-1; CDR3aa: CASSGGLQETQYF; CDR3nt: TGCGCCAGCAGCGGCGGACTGCAAGAGACCCAGTACTTC
j_gene: TRBJ2-3; abundance: .; d_gene: .; len: 16; v_gene: TRBV5-1; CDR3aa: CASSLDGAGHTDTQYF; CDR3nt: TGCGCCAGCAGCTTGGATGGGGCCGGGCACACAGATACGCAGTATTTT
j_gene: TRBJ1-2; abundance: .; d_gene: .; len: 17; v_gene: TRBV7-2; CDR3aa: CASSLATVGRRFYGYTF; CDR3nt: TGTGCCAGCAGCTTAGCTACGGTGGGACGGAGGTTCTATGGCTACACCTTC
j_gene: TRBJ1-3; abundance: .; d_gene: TRBD1; len: 15; v_gene: TRBV9; CDR3aa: CASSVTDRGGNTIYF; CDR3nt: TGTGCCAGCAGCGTAACGGACAGGGGAGGAAACACCATATATTTT
j_gene: TRBJ2-7; abundance: few; d_gene: TRBD1; len: 15; v_gene: TRBV6-5; CDR3aa: CASSSPGQGAYEQYF; CDR3nt: TGTGCCAGCAGTTCGCCGGGACAGGGGGCCTACGAGCAGTACTTC
j_gene: TRBJ2-1; abundance: .; d_gene: .; len: 16; v_gene: TRBV21-1; CDR3aa: CASSKVRGHYHNEQFF; CDR3nt: TGTGCCAGCAGCAAAGTAAGGGGGCATTATCACAATGAGCAGTTCTTC
j_gene: TRBJ2-1; abundance: .; d_gene: TRBD2; len: 16; v_gene: TRBV28; CDR3aa: CASSEGLAGAYNEQFF; CDR3nt: TGTGCCAGCAGTGAGGGACTAGCGGGAGCCTACAATGAGCAGTTCTTC
j_gene: TRBJ2-7; abundance: .; d_gene: TRBD2; len: 15; v_gene: TRBV15; CDR3aa: CATSREGLAGDEQYF; CDR3nt: TGTGCCACCAGCAGAGAGGGACTAGCGGGAGACGAGCAGTACTTC